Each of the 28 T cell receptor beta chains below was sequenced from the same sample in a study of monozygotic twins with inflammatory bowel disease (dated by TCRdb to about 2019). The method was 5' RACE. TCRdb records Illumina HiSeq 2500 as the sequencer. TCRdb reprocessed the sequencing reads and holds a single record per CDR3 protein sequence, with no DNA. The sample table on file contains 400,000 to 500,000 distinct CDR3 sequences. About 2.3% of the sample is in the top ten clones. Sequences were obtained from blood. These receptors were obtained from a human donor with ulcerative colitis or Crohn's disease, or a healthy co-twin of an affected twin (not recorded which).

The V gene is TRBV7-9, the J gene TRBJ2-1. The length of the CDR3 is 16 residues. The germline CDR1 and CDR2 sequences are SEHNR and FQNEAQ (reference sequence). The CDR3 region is CASSLAGSRLNNEQFF.

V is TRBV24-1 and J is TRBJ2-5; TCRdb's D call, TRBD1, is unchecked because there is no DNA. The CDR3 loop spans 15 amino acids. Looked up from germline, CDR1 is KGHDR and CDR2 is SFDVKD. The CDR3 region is CATSESGTQRETQYF.

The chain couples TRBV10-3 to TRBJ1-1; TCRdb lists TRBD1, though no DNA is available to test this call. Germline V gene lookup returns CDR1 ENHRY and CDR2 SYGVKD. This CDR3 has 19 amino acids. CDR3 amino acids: CAISEGVYSPTGANTEAFF.

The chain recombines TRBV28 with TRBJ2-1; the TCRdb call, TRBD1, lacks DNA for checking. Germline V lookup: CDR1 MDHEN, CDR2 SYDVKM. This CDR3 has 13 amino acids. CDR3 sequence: CASQPGGTNEQFF.

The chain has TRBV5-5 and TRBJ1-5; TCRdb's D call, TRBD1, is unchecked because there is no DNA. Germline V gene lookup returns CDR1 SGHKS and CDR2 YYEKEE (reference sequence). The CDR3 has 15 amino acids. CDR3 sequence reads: CASSFRGGGAQPQHF.

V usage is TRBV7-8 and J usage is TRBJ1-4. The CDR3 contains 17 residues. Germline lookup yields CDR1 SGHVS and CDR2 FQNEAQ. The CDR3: CASSLAGRANANEKLFF. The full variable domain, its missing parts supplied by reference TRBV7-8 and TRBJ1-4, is GAGVSQSPRYKVAKRGQDVALRCDPISGHVSLFWYQQALGQGPEFLTYFQNEAQLDKSGLPSDRFFAERPEGSVSTLKIQRTQQEDSAVYLCASSLAGRANANEKLFFGSGTQLSVL.

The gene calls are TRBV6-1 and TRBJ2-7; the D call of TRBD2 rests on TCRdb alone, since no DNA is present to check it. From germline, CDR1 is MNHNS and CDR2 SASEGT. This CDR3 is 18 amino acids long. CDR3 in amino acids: CASMEASGGASSVYEQYF.

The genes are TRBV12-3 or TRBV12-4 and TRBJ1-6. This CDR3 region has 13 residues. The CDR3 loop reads CASSFRSFSPLHF.

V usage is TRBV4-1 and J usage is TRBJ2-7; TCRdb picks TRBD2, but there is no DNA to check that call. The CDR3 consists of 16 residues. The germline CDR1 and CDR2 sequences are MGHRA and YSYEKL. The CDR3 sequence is CASSQETSGRTYEQYF.

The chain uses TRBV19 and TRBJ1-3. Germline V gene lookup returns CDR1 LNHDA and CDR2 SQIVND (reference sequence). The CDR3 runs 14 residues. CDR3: CASRRSGPGNTIYF.

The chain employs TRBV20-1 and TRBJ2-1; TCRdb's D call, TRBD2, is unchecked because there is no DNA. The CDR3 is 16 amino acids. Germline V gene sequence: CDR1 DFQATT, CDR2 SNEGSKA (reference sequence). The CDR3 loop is CSARAPGLAGYNEQFF.

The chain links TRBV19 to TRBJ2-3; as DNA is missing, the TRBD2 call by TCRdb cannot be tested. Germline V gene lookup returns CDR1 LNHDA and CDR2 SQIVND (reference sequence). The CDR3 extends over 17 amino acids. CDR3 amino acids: CASSRGWAVDGTDTQYF.

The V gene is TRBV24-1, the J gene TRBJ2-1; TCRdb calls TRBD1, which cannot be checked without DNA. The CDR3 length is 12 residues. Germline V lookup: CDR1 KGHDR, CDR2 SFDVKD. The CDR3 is CATRSRDNEQFF.

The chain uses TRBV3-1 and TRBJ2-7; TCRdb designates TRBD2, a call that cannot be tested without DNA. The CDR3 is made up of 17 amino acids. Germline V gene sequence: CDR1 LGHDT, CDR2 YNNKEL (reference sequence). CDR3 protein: CASSPGLAGGSYYEQYF.

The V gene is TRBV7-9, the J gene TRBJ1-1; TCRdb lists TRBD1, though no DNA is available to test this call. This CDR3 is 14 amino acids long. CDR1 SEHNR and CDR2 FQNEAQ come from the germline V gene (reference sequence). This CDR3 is CASIRDRGLSQAFF.

The CDR3 loop is CASSFRYRASFERNTEAFF. This rearrangement joins TRBV11-2 to TRBJ1-1; lacking DNA, the TRBD1 call made by TCRdb goes unchecked. This CDR3 is 19 amino acids long. The germline V gene encodes CDR1 SGHAT and CDR2 FQNNGV. The entire variable domain, with the rest obtained from reference TRBV11-2 and TRBJ1-1, is as follows: EAGVAQSPRYKIIEKRQSVAFWCNPISGHATLYWYQQILGQGPKLLIQFQNNGVVDDSQLPKDRFSAERLKGVDSTLKIQPAKLEDSAVYLCASSFRYRASFERNTEAFFGQGTRLTVV.

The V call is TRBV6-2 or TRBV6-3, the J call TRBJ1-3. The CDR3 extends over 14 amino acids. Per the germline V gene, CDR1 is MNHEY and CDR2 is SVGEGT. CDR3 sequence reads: CASSYGLSGNTIYF.

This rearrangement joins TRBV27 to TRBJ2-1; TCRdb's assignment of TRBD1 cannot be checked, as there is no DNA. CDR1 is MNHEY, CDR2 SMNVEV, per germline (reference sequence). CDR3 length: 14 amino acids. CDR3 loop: CASSFTPRDNEQFF.

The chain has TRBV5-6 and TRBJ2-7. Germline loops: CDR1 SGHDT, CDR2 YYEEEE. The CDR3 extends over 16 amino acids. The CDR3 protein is CASSSIRRTTTPEQYF.

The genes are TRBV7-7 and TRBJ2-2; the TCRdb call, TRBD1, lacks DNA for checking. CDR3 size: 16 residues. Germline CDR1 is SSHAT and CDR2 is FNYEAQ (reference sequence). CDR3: CASSLGDRLNTGELFF.

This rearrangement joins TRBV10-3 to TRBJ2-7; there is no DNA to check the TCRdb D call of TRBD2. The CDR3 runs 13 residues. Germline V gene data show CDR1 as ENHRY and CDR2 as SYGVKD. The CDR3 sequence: CAISGTLGHEQYF.

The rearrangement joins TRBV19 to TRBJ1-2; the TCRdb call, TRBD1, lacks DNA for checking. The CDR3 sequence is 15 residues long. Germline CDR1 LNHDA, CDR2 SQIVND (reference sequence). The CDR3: CASSMGGRQLYGYTF.

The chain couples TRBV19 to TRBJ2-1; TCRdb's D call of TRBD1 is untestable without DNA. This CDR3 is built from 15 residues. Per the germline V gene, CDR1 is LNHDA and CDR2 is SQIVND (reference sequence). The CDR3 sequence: CASSIPGQGENEQFF.

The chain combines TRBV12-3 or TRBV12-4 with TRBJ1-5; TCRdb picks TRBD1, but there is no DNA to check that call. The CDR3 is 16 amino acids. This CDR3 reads CASSPRGIWVNQPQHF.

The CDR3 spells CASSLVRNNEQFF. The gene calls are TRBV12-3 or TRBV12-4 and TRBJ2-1. The CDR3 loop spans 13 amino acids.

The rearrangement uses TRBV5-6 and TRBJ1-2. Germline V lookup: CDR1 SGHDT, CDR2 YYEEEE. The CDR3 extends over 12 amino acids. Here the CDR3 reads CASSLGHSGYTF.

CDR3 amino acids: CASSPDIYSNQPQHF. This chain joins TRBV10-2 and TRBJ1-5. Germline-derived CDR1 and CDR2 are WSHSY and SAAADI. The CDR3 runs to 15 residues.

Here the CDR3 reads CAWGPGTGNSPLHF. This sequence joins TRBV30 and TRBJ1-6; lacking DNA, the TRBD1 call made by TCRdb goes unchecked. CDR3 length equals 14 residues. Germline CDR1 and CDR2: GTSNPN and SVGIG (reference sequence).